Listed below are T cell receptor beta chains from one sample, sequenced in a study of lymphopenia after photon versus proton radiotherapy. The data were produced by immunoSEQ multiplex PCR, yet TCRdb's version contains in-frame clones alone and is incomplete. The sample contains approximately 65,000 clones, roughly 93% of which appear only once. Sequenced here: peripheral blood, sampled from a patient treated with photon-based radiotherapy. The receptor source for this set is a woman in her seventies with pancreatic cancer. Both conserved end residues are part of each CDR3. The D gene is left open where the match is weak. Where a row states a size, it is once, few, many or the class of an expanded clone; other rows omit it.

D: TRBD2; J: TRBJ2-7; V: TRBV10-3; length: 14; size: NA; DNA: TGTGCCACCAGACTAGCGGGAGGCGCCTACGAGCAGTACTTC; CDR3: CATRLAGGAYEQYF
D: NA; J: TRBJ2-7; V: TRBV2; length: 12; size: few; DNA: TGTGCCAGCAGAGCTCTAAGCTACGAGCAGTACTTC; CDR3: CASRALSYEQYF
D: TRBD1; J: TRBJ2-2; V: TRBV5-6; length: 16; size: NA; DNA: TGTGCCAGCAGCCCTCATGGGGGACAGAAGACCGGGGAGCTGTTTTTT; CDR3: CASSPHGGQKTGELFF
D: NA; J: TRBJ1-2; V: TRBV30; length: 12; size: few; DNA: TGTGCCTGGAGTGGGGTAGCCTATGGCTACACCTTC; CDR3: CAWSGVAYGYTF
D: NA; J: TRBJ2-3; V: TRBV5-6; length: 14; size: NA; DNA: TGTGCCAGCAGCATCCCTCAGGCCCGGGATACGCAGTATTTT; CDR3: CASSIPQARDTQYF
D: TRBD1; J: TRBJ1-1; V: TRBV19; length: 14; size: NA; DNA: TGTGCCAGTGAAGACAGGGGGGCGAACACTGAAGCTTTCTTT; CDR3: CASEDRGANTEAFF
D: NA; J: TRBJ2-1; V: TRBV30; length: 12; size: NA; DNA: TGTGCCTGGAGTGATAAGATGGATGAGCAGTTCTTC; CDR3: CAWSDKMDEQFF
D: NA; J: TRBJ2-1; V: TRBV10-3; length: 12; size: NA; DNA: TGTGCCATCAGTGCGAGCACCAATGAGCAGTTCTTC; CDR3: CAISASTNEQFF
D: TRBD1; J: TRBJ2-2; V: TRBV11-2; length: 14; size: NA; DNA: TGTGCCAGCAGCCTAAGACAGGGCGATGGGGAGCTGTTTTTT; CDR3: CASSLRQGDGELFF
D: NA; J: TRBJ2-2; V: TRBV30; length: 14; size: NA; DNA: TGTGCCTGGAATATGGGACAGAACACCGGGGAGCTGTTTTTT; CDR3: CAWNMGQNTGELFF
D: TRBD1; J: TRBJ2-2; V: TRBV5-4; length: 16; size: NA; DNA: TGTGCCAGCAGCTTGTGGACAGGCGGGAACACCGGGGAGCTGTTTTTT; CDR3: CASSLWTGGNTGELFF
D: NA; J: TRBJ1-2; V: TRBV28; length: 13; size: NA; DNA: TGTGCCAGCAGTACCATGTCGCCCTCGGGCTACACCTTC; CDR3: CASSTMSPSGYTF
D: TRBD2; J: TRBJ2-7; V: TRBV4-1; length: 16; size: NA; DNA: TGCGCCAGCAGCCAGGGCCCCGGGACTAACTCCTACGAGCAGTACTTC; CDR3: CASSQGPGTNSYEQYF
D: TRBD2; J: TRBJ2-3; V: TRBV4-3; length: 15; size: NA; DNA: TGCGCCAGCAGCCGGCTAGCGGGAGCGGGGGATACGCAGTATTTT; CDR3: CASSRLAGAGDTQYF
D: TRBD2; J: TRBJ2-3; V: TRBV11-3; length: 14; size: NA; DNA: TGTGCCAGCAGCCCCGGACTAGCCGCAGATACGCAGTATTTT; CDR3: CASSPGLAADTQYF
D: TRBD1; J: TRBJ2-2; V: TRBV30; length: 15; size: NA; DNA: TGTGCCTGGAGGGTTAGACAGGGGGTAGGCGGGGAGCTGTTTTTT; CDR3: CAWRVRQGVGGELFF
D: TRBD2; J: TRBJ2-3; V: TRBV27; length: 16; size: NA; DNA: TGTGCCAGCAGTTTACTGTCTAGCGGGAGGACAGATACGCAGTATTTT; CDR3: CASSLLSSGRTDTQYF
D: NA; J: TRBJ2-5; V: TRBV29-1; length: 12; size: NA; DNA: TGCAGCGTTGGGGGGGTCCAAGAGACCCAGTACTTC; CDR3: CSVGGVQETQYF